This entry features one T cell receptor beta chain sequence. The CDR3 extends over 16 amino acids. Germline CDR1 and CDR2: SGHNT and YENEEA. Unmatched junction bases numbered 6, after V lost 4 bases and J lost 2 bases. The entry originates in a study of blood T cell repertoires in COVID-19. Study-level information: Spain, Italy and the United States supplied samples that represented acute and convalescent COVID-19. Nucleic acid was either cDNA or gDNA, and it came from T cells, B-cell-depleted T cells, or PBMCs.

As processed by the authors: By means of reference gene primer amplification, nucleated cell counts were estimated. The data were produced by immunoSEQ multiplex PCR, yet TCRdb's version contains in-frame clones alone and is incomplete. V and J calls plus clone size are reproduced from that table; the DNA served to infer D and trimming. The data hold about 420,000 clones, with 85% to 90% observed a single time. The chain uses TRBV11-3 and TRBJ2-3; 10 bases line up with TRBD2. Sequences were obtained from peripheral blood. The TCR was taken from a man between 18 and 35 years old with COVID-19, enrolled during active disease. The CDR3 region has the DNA TGTGCCAGCAGCTCCCTAGCGGGAGCGACCACAGATACGCAGTATTTT. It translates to CASSSLAGATTDTQYF.